This T cell receptor (beta chain) emerged from a study of blood T cell repertoires in COVID-19. Overall study: Samples representing acute and convalescent COVID-19 were sourced from the United States, Italy and Spain. Sources were T cells, B-cell-depleted T cells, or PBMCs; the material itself was cDNA or gDNA.

V was pared by 2 bases and J by 6 bases, with 5 bases of the junction left unmatched. Germline assignment: CDR1 SGHDT and CDR2 YYEEEE. The CDR3 loop spans 15 amino acids. The authors' processing: Quantification of nucleated cells was approximated via reference gene primer amplification. TCRdb's copy holds only in-frame clones and misses some; the assay was immunoSEQ multiplex PCR. V and J calls plus clone size are reproduced from that table; the DNA served to infer D and trimming. The profile shows roughly 160,000 clones, 82% of them singletons. The sequence was collected from a woman older than 75 with active or convalescent COVID-19. Material: peripheral blood. This sequence joins TRBV5-6 and TRBJ2-3; 11 nucleotides match TRBD1. This chain's CDR3 is CASSFGQGAGDTQYF. The CDR3 coding sequence is TGTGCCAGCAGCTTCGGACAGGGGGCGGGCGATACGCAGTATTTT.